The 7 T cell receptor beta chains in this list originate from one sample, sequenced in a study of CD8+CD57+ T cells in acquired aplastic anemia. CDR3 and TCR beta VDJ profiling relied on a genomic DNA template. TCRdb reprocessed the reads via MiXCR and lists one record per CDR3 protein. Of approximately 120,000 distinct CDR3 sequences in the sample, approximately 36% were seen once. Patients sequenced had flow cytometry evidence of CD8+CD57+ cell expansion. The specimen was sorted CD4+, CD8+, or CD8+CD57+ T cells (not recorded which) from PBMCs. The receptor source for this set is a human donor with aplastic anemia.

This clonotype showed up just a few times. CDR3 loop: CSARALVAGGDSYEQYF. CDR3 sequence (DNA): TGCAGTGCTAGAGCCCTAGTAGCGGGAGGGGATTCCTACGAGCAGTACTTC. The rearrangement uses TRBV20-1 and TRBJ2-7; 11 bases line up with TRBD2. This CDR3 has 17 residues. Looked up from germline, CDR1 is DFQATT and CDR2 is SNEGSKA (reference sequence). Germline trimming cut 1 base from V and 1 base from J; bases unmatched to any gene: 9.

In this sample, this clonotype turned up many times. V is TRBV6-6 and J is TRBJ2-5; TRBD1 or TRBD2 may be the D gene (6 bases each). V was clipped by 2 bases and J by 4 bases, with 11 bases between them. Germline values: CDR1 MNHNY, CDR2 SVGAGI (reference sequence). CDR3 length: 14 residues. The CDR3 loop reads CASSYGGQVETQYF. The CDR3 region has the DNA TGTGCCAGCAGTTACGGGGGGCAGGTAGAGACCCAGTACTTC.

The chain uses TRBV29-1 and TRBJ1-3, with no clear D. From germline, CDR1 is SQVTM and CDR2 ANQGSEA. Trimming shortened V by 3 bases and J by 3 bases, and 3 bases separated the two germline ends. This CDR3 is built from 11 residues. The CDR3 reads CSVDGGNTIYF. CDR3 DNA: TGCAGCGTTGATGGTGGAAACACCATATATTTT.

The chain combines TRBV7-8 with TRBJ1-2, with 11 nucleotides matching TRBD1. Germline CDR1 is SGHVS and CDR2 is FQNEAQ. This CDR3 spans 16 amino acids. The junction had 12 bases not matched to a gene; V was cut back by 6 bases and J by 6 bases. CDR3 sequence (DNA): TGTGCCAGCAGACCCTTCCCCCCGGGACAGGGGGATGGCTACACCTTC. It specifies CASRPFPPGQGDGYTF.

This clonotype was detected many times. The genes are TRBV2 and TRBJ1-2; maybe TRBD1 (6 bases). This CDR3 is 13 amino acids long. Trimming shortened V by 8 bases and J by 4 bases, and 14 bases separated the two germline ends. The germline V gene encodes CDR1 SNHLY and CDR2 FYNNEI. CDR3: CASGQNGAYGYTF. The CDR3 DNA is TGTGCCAGCGGACAGAATGGGGCCTATGGCTACACCTTC.

The chain employs TRBV24-1 and TRBJ2-7; 12 nucleotides match TRBD1. The CDR3 extends over 15 amino acids. Germline V CDR1 and CDR2: KGHDR, SFDVKD. Germline trimming cut 6 bases from V and 2 bases from J; bases unmatched to any gene: 4. CDR3 nucleotide sequence: TGTGCCACCAGTAGGGACAGGGGGCTAACCTACGAGCAGTACGTC. Encoded protein: CATSRDRGLTYEQYV.

This clonotype was detected ten times or more. The chain joins TRBV10-3 to TRBJ1-4; 9 bases fit TRBD1. Trimming removed 6 bases from V and 6 bases from J; junction bases left unmatched: 11. CDR3 size: 16 residues. Per the germline V gene, CDR1 is ENHRY and CDR2 is SYGVKD. CDR3 region: CAIRAGTGFWDEKLFF. The CDR3 DNA reads as TGTGCCATCAGGGCCGGGACAGGGTTTTGGGATGAAAAACTGTTTTTT.